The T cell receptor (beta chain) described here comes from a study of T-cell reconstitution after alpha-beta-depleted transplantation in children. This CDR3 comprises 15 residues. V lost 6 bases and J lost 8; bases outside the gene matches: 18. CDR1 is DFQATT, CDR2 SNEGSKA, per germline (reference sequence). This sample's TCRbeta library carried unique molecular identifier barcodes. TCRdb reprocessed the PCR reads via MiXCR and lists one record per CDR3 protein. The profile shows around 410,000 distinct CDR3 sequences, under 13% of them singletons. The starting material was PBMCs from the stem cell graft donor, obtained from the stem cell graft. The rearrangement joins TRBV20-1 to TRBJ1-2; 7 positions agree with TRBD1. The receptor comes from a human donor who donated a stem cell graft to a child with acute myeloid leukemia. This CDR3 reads CSAGPSGQPGRGYTF. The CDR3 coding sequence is TGCAGTGCCGGTCCCTCGGGACAGCCGGGAAGAGGCTACACCTTC.